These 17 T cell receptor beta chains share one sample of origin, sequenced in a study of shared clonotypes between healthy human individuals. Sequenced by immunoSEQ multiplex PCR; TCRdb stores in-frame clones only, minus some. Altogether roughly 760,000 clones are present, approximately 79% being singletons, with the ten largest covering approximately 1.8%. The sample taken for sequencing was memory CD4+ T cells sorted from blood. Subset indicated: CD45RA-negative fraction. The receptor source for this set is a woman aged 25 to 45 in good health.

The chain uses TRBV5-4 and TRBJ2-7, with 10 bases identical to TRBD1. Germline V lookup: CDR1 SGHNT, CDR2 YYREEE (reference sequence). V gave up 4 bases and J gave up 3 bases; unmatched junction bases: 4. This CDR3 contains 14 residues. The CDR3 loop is CASSPGQGFYEQYF. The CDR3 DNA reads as TGTGCCAGCAGCCCGGGACAGGGGTTCTACGAGCAGTACTTC.

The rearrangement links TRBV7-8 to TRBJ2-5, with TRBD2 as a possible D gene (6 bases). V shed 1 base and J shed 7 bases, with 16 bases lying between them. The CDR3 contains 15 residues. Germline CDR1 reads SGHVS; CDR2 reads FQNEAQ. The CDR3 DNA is TGTGCCAGCAGCTTAGTAGCAGGCACCGGGGGGACCCAGTACTTC. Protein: CASSLVAGTGGTQYF.

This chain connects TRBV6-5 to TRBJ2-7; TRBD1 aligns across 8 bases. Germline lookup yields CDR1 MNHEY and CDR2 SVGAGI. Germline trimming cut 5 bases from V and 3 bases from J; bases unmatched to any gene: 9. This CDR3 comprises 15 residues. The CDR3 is CASSNRPGQVYEQYF. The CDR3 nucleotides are TGTGCCAGCAGTAATCGTCCGGGACAGGTCTACGAGCAGTACTTC.

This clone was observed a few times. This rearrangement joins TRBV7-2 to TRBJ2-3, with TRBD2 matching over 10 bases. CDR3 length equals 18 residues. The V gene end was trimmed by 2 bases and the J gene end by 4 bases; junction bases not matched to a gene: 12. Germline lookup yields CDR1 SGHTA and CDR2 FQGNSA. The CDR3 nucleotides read TGTGCCAGCAGCTTACTACCCCCGGGACTAGCGTTCGCAGATACGCAGTATTTT. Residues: CASSLLPPGLAFADTQYF.

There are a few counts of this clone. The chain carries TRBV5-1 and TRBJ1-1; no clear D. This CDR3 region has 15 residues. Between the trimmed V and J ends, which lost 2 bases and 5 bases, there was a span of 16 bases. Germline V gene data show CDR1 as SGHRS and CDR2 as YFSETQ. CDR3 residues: CASSFIGLRETEAFF. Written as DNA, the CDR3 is TGCGCCAGCAGCTTTATCGGGTTGAGGGAAACTGAAGCTTTCTTT.

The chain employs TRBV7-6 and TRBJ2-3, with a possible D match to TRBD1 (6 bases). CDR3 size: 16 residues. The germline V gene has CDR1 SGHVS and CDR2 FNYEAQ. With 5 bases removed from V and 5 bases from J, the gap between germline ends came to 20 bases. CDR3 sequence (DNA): TGTGCCAGCAGCCTTGGGACATCTGCAGCACAAGATACGCAGTATTTT. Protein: CASSLGTSAAQDTQYF.

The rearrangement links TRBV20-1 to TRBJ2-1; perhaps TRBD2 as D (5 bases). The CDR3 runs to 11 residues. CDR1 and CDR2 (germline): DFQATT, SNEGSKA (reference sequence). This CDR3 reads CSLVAHNEQFF. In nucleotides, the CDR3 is TGCAGCCTGGTAGCGCACAATGAGCAGTTCTTC.

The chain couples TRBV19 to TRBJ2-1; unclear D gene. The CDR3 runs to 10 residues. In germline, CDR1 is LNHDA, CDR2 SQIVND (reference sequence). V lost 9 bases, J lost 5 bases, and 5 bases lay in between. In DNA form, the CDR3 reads TGTGCCAGCGGACACAATGAGCAGTTCTTC. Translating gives CASGHNEQFF.

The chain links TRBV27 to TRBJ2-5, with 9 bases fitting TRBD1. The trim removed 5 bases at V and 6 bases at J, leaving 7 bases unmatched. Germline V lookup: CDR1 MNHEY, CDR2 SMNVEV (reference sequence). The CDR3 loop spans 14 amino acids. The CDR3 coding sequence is TGTGCCAGCAGTCCGGGACAGGGAAGAAAGACCCAGTACTTC. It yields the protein CASSPGQGRKTQYF.

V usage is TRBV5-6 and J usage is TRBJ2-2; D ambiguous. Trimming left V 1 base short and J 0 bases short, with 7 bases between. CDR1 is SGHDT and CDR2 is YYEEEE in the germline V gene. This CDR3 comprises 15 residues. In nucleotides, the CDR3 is TGTGCCAGCAGCTTGTATAGTTCGAACACCGGGGAGCTGTTTTTT. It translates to CASSLYSSNTGELFF.

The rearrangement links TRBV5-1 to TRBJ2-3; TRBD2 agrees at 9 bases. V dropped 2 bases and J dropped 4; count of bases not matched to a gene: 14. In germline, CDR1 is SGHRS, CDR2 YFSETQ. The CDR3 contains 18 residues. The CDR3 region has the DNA TGCGCCAGCAGCTTTCAACCTAGCGGGGTGGGGGTTGCAGATACGCAGTATTTT. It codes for CASSFQPSGVGVADTQYF. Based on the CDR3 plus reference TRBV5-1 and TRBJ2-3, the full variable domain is KAGVTQTPRYLIKTRGQQVTLSCSPISGHRSVSWYQQTPGQGLQFLFEYFSETQRNKGNFPGRFSGRQFSNSRSEMNVSTLELGDSALYLCASSFQPSGVGVADTQYFGPGTRLTVL.

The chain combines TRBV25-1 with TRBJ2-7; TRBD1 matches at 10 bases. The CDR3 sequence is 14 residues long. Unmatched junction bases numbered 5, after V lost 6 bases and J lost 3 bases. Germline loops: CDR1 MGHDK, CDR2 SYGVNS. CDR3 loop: CASRSGQGSYEQYF. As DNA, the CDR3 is TGTGCCAGCAGGTCGGGACAGGGGAGCTACGAGCAGTACTTC.

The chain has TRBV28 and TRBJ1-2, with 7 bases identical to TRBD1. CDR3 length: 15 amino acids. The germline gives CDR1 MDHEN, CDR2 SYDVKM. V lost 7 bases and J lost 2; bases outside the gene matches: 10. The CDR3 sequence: CASKTAQGVNYGYTF. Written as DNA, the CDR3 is TGTGCCAGCAAGACTGCCCAGGGGGTAAACTATGGCTACACCTTC.

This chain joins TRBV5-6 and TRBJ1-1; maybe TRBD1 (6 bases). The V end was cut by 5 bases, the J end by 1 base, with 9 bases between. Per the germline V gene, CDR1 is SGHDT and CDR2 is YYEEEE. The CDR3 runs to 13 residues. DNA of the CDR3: TGTGCCAGCAGTCCGGGGGCGAACACTGAAGCTTTCTTT. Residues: CASSPGANTEAFF.

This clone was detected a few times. In DNA, the CDR3 is TGTGCCATAGGACCGGGACTAGGTCATTACAATGAGCAGTTCTTC. Translated, it gives CAIGPGLGHYNEQFF. The genes are TRBV10-3 and TRBJ2-1; 8 bases align to TRBD2. After removal of 9 bases from V and 4 bases from J, the junction contained 11 bases not matched to a gene. The V gene's germline CDR1 is ENHRY and CDR2 SYGVKD. This CDR3 has 15 amino acids.

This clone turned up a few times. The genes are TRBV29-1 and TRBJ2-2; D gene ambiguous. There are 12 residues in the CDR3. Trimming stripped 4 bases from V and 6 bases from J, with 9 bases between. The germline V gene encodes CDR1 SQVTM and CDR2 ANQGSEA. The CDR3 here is CSVAGVPGELFF. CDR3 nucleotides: TGCAGCGTTGCGGGCGTTCCCGGGGAGCTGTTTTTT.

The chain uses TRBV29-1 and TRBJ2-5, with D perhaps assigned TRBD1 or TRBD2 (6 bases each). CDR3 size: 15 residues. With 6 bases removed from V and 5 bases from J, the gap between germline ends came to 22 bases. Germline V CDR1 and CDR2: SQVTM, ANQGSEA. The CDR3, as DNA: TGCAGCGTCGAGAGGGGGGCTAAAGTTCGGGAGACCCAGTACTTC. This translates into CSVERGAKVRETQYF.